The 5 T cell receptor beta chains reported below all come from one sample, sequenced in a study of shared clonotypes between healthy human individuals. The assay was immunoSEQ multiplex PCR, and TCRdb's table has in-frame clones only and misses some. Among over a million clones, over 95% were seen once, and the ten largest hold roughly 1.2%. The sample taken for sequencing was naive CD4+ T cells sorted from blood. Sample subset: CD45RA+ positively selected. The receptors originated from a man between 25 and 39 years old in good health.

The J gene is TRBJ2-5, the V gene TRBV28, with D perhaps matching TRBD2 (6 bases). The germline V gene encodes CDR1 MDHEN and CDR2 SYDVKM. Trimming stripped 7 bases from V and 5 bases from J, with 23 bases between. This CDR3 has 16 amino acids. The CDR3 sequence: CASTGGKQVAVETQYF. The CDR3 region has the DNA TGTGCCAGCACCGGGGGAAAACAGGTTGCGGTCGAGACCCAGTACTTC.

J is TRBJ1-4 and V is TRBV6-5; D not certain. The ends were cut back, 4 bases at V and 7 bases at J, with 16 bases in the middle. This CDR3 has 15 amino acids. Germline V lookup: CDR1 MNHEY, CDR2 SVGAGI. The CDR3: CASSSLHGSFEKLFF. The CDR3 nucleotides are TGTGCCAGCAGTTCCCTACACGGCTCATTTGAAAAACTGTTTTTT.

For the CDR3, the DNA is TGTGCCAGCAGTGAAGGTTACAGGGGGAATCCACCCTACGAGCAGTACTTC. This sequence encodes CASSEGYRGNPPYEQYF. The chain uses TRBV6-1 and TRBJ2-7, with 8 bases lining up with TRBD1. J was trimmed by 2 bases and V by 1 base; bases with no gene match: 10. The germline gives CDR1 MNHNS, CDR2 SASEGT. The CDR3 is 17 residues long.

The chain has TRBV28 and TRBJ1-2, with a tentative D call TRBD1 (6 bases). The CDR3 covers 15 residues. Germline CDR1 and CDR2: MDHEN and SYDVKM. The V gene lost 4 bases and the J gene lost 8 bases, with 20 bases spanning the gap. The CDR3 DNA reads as TGTGCCAGCAGTTCTCCGGGACAAGGGGGGTACGGCTACACCTTC. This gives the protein CASSSPGQGGYGYTF.

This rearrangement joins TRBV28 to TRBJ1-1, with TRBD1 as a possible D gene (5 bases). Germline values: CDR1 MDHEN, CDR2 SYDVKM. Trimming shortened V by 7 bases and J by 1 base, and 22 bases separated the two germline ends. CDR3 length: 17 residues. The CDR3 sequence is CASTPLRWQGGNTEAFF. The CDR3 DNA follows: TGTGCCAGCACTCCCCTAAGATGGCAGGGAGGGAACACTGAAGCTTTCTTT.